The text below deals with one T cell receptor beta chain. Its specific antigen is unknown. Base qualities are not recorded, but no much larger clone differs from it by a single base. The source of the sample is a study of shared clonotypes between healthy human individuals (dated by TCRdb to the early 2020s). Describing the broader study: Three men and two women, aged 18 to 49 years, made up the cohort. For each donor, CD4 naive and CD4 memory were each run on three plates, CD8 naive on two plates, and CD8 memory on one plate. To estimate repertoire size and how much clonotypes are shared between individuals, the study performed deep sequencing of blood TCR repertoires from a few healthy adults. Different laboratories and diverse techniques were used to prepare libraries and sequence TCR repertoires, to increase sequencing depth and limit assay-specific biases. Per donor, leukapheresis produced somewhere between about 0.94 and 9.5 billion PBMCs. Paper-wide results and their limitations: Compared with non-shared clonotypes, clonotypes shared by all four sorted-subset donors had higher generation probabilities. Estimated clonotype richness was generally larger for naive than for memory subsets. Rarefaction of sorted-subset datasets indicated incomplete sequencing despite the large sequencing depth. The genetic and exposure-history diversity represented was limited by the small number of donors. When a few donors were compared, the shared fraction of clonotypes was 5% to 6.5% for naive CD4, 3.5% to 4% for naive CD8, 2.3% for memory CD4, and 0.3% to 0.5% for memory CD8. Only blood was sampled, and tissue TCR repertoires likely differ from those in blood. Pairwise subsampling led to the expectation that sequencing depth would affect the degree of clonotype sharing among donors.

Healthy HIV-negative adults with no recently reported acute infections or vaccinations were included as donors. Every donor was a Caucasian adult residing in Nashville, Tennessee, USA. Magnetic negative selection was used to enrich CD4+ T cells, after which naive cells were positively selected on CD45RA and the negative fraction became the memory subset. Blood was obtained by leukapheresis, after which PBMCs were separated by Ficoll-Histopaque density gradient centrifugation and cryopreserved in liquid nitrogen vapor phase. Analytical flow cytometry was used to check the purity and quantity of every magnetically sorted T cell population. Genomic DNA was isolated from every sorted fraction and measured by UV absorbance on a Nanodrop 2000c. Using the deep immunoSEQ assay, multiplex PCR amplified TCR CDR3 regions from genomic DNA. Genomic DNA extracted from each cell subset was distributed evenly over all wells of several immunoSEQ 96-well plates, and each plate served as one replicate. Each replicate PCR for sorted subsets received approximately 200 ng genomic DNA, equal to tens of thousands of T cell genomes. The purified libraries were quantified using a Qubit 3.0 fluorometer, sized with a Bioanalyzer 2100, and then quantified again using the KAPA Library Quantification kit. A separate single-read 150-cycle Illumina NextSeq 550 flow cell was used to sequence each immunoSEQ 96-well plate. In the paper's pipeline: The immunoSEQ output contained only junctional sequences without quality scores, so filtering could not match that applied to full-length reads. Sequences were annotated with PyIR, a Python wrapper for IgBLAST v1.9, using IMGT germline references to assign V/J genes and CDR3. Reads were filtered out if the reads had weak V/J assignments (E-value above 1e-6), no CDR3, stop codons, out-of-frame junctions, or ambiguous translated residues. V3J clonotypes were defined by identical inferred V gene, J gene, and CDR3 amino acid sequence. The percentage overlap between two repertoires was calculated by dividing the number of shared unique clonotypes by the size of the smaller repertoire. Richness of each repertoire was evaluated using RTK rarefaction, the Chao1 estimator, and Recon v2.1 estimates of unobserved clonotypes. OLGA was used to compute generation probabilities for all TCRbeta clonotypes that the gDNA method yielded from a few donors. TCRdb took over this immuneACCESS table, retaining in-frame rearrangements with V and J assigned. Such tables are incomplete; in checked studies, under half of the missing clones stem from an unresolved V gene, and the remainder is unexplained. D and trimming come from the DNA, and the V and J calls and clone size come from that table. The sample has about 530,000 clones on record, 96% of them singletons. Clones ranked in the top ten supply 0.05% to 0.07% of the sample.

The CDR3, from cysteine to phenylalanine, totals 15 residues. Only the CDR3 region is kept as DNA, spanning 45 bases read in frame from base 1. V loses 0 bases, J loses 2 bases, and the germline ends lie 9 bases apart. CDR1 MNHEY and CDR2 SMNVEV are derived from the germline V gene (reference sequence). The clonotype originates from a woman aged 25 to 39 in good health. Sequencing was carried out using naive CD4+ T cells sorted from blood. The intended sense of this specimen's cell subset or site label: CD45RA+ positively selected. The chain joins TRBV27 to TRBJ2-3; a tentative D match to TRBD1 spans 5 bases. DNA sequence: TGTGCCAGCAGTTTATCAAAGGGGATCACAGATACGCAGTATTTT. Translated, this gives CASSLSKGITDTQYF.